The 25 T cell receptor beta chains in this list originate from one sample, sequenced in a study of cytomegalovirus exposure and HLA in healthy donors. This PCR relied on a set of 60 Vbeta primers and 13 Jbeta primers. Produced via immunoSEQ multiplex PCR; TCRdb's table is partial and in-frame only. The profile shows around 300,000 clones, approximately 84% of them singletons. The specimen sequenced was PBMCs. Receptors were obtained from a woman aged 40 to 50 in good health and CMV-seropositive.

V usage is TRBV7-2 and J usage is TRBJ1-4, with D hard to call. Germline-derived CDR1 and CDR2 are SGHTA and FQGNSA. This CDR3 is 13 amino acids long. Between the trimmed V and J ends, which lost 3 bases and 7 bases, there was a span of 9 bases. The CDR3 DNA reads TGTGCCAGCAGCTTTGGGAGTACTGAAAAACTGTTTTTT. Translated, it gives CASSFGSTEKLFF.

The chain joins TRBV10-3 to TRBJ2-2; D might be TRBD2 (5 bases). Germline V gives CDR1 ENHRY, CDR2 SYGVKD. The ends were cut back, 1 base at V and 1 base at J, with 10 bases in the middle. This CDR3 has 16 residues. CDR3 nucleotide sequence: TGTGCCATCAGTGAGTGGGTAGCGAAGAACACCGGGGAGCTGTTTTTT. It yields the protein CAISEWVAKNTGELFF.

For the CDR3, the DNA is TGCGCCAGCAGCTTAACGCGGACAGGCTTGAACACTGAAGCTTTCTTT. The encoded protein is CASSLTRTGLNTEAFF. The chain employs TRBV5-1 and TRBJ1-1; 7 bases line up with TRBD1. CDR3 size: 16 residues. J was trimmed by 0 bases and V by 2 bases; bases with no gene match: 7. Germline CDR1 is SGHRS and CDR2 is YFSETQ.

This clone has only one observation. V gene TRBV19 combines with J gene TRBJ2-5; TRBD2 is a possible D gene (5 bases). The CDR3 is 14 residues long. V was cut by 5 bases and J by 3 bases, with 13 bases left in between. Germline values: CDR1 LNHDA, CDR2 SQIVND (reference sequence). CDR3 sequence: CASSPRAREETQYF. The CDR3 DNA reads as TGTGCCAGTAGTCCGAGGGCTAGAGAAGAGACCCAGTACTTC.

About this clone itself: At one boundary the junction diverges from the germline segment, which might be a read error. The genes are TRBV7-9 and TRBJ2-2; 8 nucleotides align to TRBD2. CDR3 length equals 16 residues. In germline, CDR1 is SEHNR, CDR2 FQNEAQ (reference sequence). The CDR3 DNA reads as TGTTCCAGCAGCTTAGTCAGCGGGAGTCGGCCCGGGGAGCTGTTTTTT. It encodes CSSSLVSGSRPGELFF.

Comment on this clone: One junction end disagrees with the germline gene, perhaps due to a read error. V usage is TRBV7-9 and J usage is TRBJ2-5, with 9 bases lining up with TRBD1. The CDR3 consists of 19 residues. CDR1 and CDR2 (germline): SEHNR, FQNEAQ (reference sequence). The CDR3 reads CSSSLRTGVVGGTQETQYF. The CDR3 DNA follows: TGTTCCAGCAGCTTAAGGACAGGGGTCGTCGGGGGAACACAAGAGACCCAGTACTTC.

The V call is TRBV7-8, the J call TRBJ1-2; tentatively, D is TRBD1 (5 bases). This CDR3 spans 15 amino acids. Germline CDR1 SGHVS, CDR2 FQNEAQ. V lost 4 bases, J lost 1 base, and 13 bases lay in between. Written as DNA, the CDR3 is TGTGCCAGCAGCTCCACGGGGCGGGATAACTATGGCTACACCTTC. Residues: CASSSTGRDNYGYTF.

The gene calls are TRBV28 and TRBJ1-5; D is unresolved. The CDR3 extends over 13 amino acids. Trimming pared 4 bases from V and 1 base from J, leaving 5 bases between. The germline V gene encodes CDR1 MDHEN and CDR2 SYDVKM. CDR3 region: CASSYRSNQPQHF. DNA of the CDR3: TGTGCCAGCAGTTACAGAAGCAATCAGCCCCAGCATTTT.

The rearrangement links TRBV30 to TRBJ1-2; no clear D. Germline-derived CDR1 and CDR2 are GTSNPN and SVGIG (reference sequence). The length of the CDR3 is 11 residues. V shed 1 base and J shed 5 bases, with 5 bases lying between them. CDR3 residues: CAWSGAYGYTF. DNA of the CDR3: TGTGCCTGGAGTGGGGCGTATGGCTACACCTTC.

CDR3 bases: TGCGCCAGCAGTCCAATACGTCGGACAGGGATAAACTACGAGCAGTACTTC. Protein product: CASSPIRRTGINYEQYF. This rearrangement joins TRBV23-1 to TRBJ2-7, with 8 bases identical to TRBD1. TRBV23-1 is an open reading frame whose function is uncertain. The CDR3 has 17 amino acids. Losses at the gene ends were 4 bases for V and 3 bases for J; bases not matched to a gene: 14.

The chain joins TRBV29-1 to TRBJ2-1; a weak D match, TRBD2 (5 bases). Germline V gives CDR1 SQVTM, CDR2 ANQGSEA. V was shortened by 4 bases and J by 2 bases, with 9 bases between the two germline ends. CDR3 length: 13 residues. The CDR3 protein is CSVVRETYNEQFF. The CDR3 nucleotides are TGCAGCGTTGTGAGGGAAACCTACAATGAGCAGTTCTTC.

This clone has just a few counts. The gene calls are TRBV7-2 and TRBJ2-1, with 7 bases fitting TRBD2. This CDR3 spans 15 amino acids. V was pared by 6 bases and J by 4 bases, with 9 bases of the junction left unmatched. From germline, CDR1 is SGHTA and CDR2 FQGNSA. CDR3 sequence: CASSYAGDRYNEQFF. The CDR3 region has the DNA TGTGCCAGCAGTTACGCGGGGGACCGATACAATGAGCAGTTCTTC.

V is TRBV19 and J is TRBJ1-2; 7 bases fit TRBD1. This CDR3 has 14 residues. Trimming cost V 6 bases and J 4 bases; bases outside gene matches: 8. CDR1 and CDR2 (germline): LNHDA, SQIVND (reference sequence). The CDR3 DNA is TGTGCCAGTAGACTACAGGGGCGACTCTATGGCTACACCTTC. As protein: CASRLQGRLYGYTF.

The V gene is TRBV27, the J gene TRBJ2-7; the D gene is possibly TRBD2 (6 bases). Trimming took 2 bases from V and 2 from J, leaving 10 bases between them. The CDR3 length is 14 residues. CDR1 and CDR2 from the germline V gene are MNHEY and SMNVEV (reference sequence). CDR3 DNA sequence: TGTGCCAGCAGTTTACGGGGGAGCACCTACGAGCAGTACTTC. It codes for CASSLRGSTYEQYF.

The J gene is TRBJ2-5, the V gene TRBV5-4; TRBD1 aligns across 7 bases. Germline CDR1 and CDR2: SGHNT and YYREEE (reference sequence). Unmatched junction bases numbered 7, after V lost 4 bases and J lost 4 bases. CDR3 length: 14 amino acids. In DNA form, the CDR3 reads TGTGCCAGCAGCCAGACACAGGGGAGAGAGACCCAGTACTTC. Encoded protein: CASSQTQGRETQYF.

CDR3 nucleotides: TGCGCCAGCAGCAGACAGGGGGAAGGCTCTAGGGAAAAACTGTTTTTT. Translating gives CASSRQGEGSREKLFF. The chain couples TRBV5-1 to TRBJ1-4, with 9 bases lining up with TRBD1. This CDR3 region has 16 residues. The V gene end was trimmed by 4 bases and the J gene end by 8 bases; junction bases not matched to a gene: 12. Germline CDR1 and CDR2: SGHRS and YFSETQ.

V gene TRBV7-2 combines with J gene TRBJ2-1; D not resolved. Germline lookup yields CDR1 SGHTA and CDR2 FQGNSA. Trimming cost V 0 bases and J 2 bases, with 5 bases left between them. This CDR3 has 14 amino acids. DNA of the CDR3: TGTGCCAGCAGCTTAGCAGCTCCCTACAATGAGCAGTTCTTC. Translating gives CASSLAAPYNEQFF.

The chain combines TRBV9 with TRBJ2-5; 8 bases line up with TRBD2. Germline V gene sequence: CDR1 SGDLS, CDR2 YYNGEE. The CDR3 length is 14 residues. V trimming: 1 base; J trimming: 4 bases; junction bases outside the gene matches: 3. The chain's CDR3 is CASSVSGSIETQYF. The CDR3 region has the DNA TGTGCCAGCAGCGTAAGCGGGAGTATAGAGACCCAGTACTTC.

The CDR3 loop reads CASSLEARQPSYGYTF. The CDR3 DNA sequence: TGTGCCAGCAGCTTAGAGGCCAGACAGCCCAGTTATGGCTACACCTTC. The chain joins TRBV11-2 to TRBJ1-2; a possible D gene is TRBD1 (5 bases). The ends were cut back, 0 bases at V and 5 bases at J, with 16 bases in the middle. The V gene's germline CDR1 is SGHAT and CDR2 FQNNGV. The CDR3 is 16 residues long.

The genes are TRBV28 and TRBJ2-7; 12 nucleotides match TRBD2. The CDR3 has 15 amino acids. Unmatched junction bases numbered 6, after V lost 6 bases and J lost 3 bases. Germline CDR1 MDHEN, CDR2 SYDVKM. The CDR3 sequence is CASSSGLAGLYEQYF. CDR3 nucleotides: TGTGCCAGCAGCTCCGGACTAGCGGGGCTCTACGAGCAGTACTTC.

The V and J genes are TRBV13 and TRBJ1-1; maybe TRBD1 (5 bases). The CDR3 is made up of 16 amino acids. Trimming stripped 0 bases from V and 5 bases from J, with 16 bases between. CDR1 and CDR2 from the germline V gene are PRHDT and FYEKMQ (reference sequence). The chain's CDR3 is CASSLGHGRVRTEAFF. DNA for the CDR3: TGTGCCAGCAGCTTAGGCCACGGCAGGGTAAGGACTGAAGCTTTCTTT. Looking up the rest from reference TRBV13 and TRBJ1-1 gives the full variable domain: AAGVIQSPRHLIKEKRETATLKCYPIPRHDTVYWYQQGPGQDPQFLISFYEKMQSDKGSIPDRFSAQQFSDYHSELNMSSLELGDSALYFCASSLGHGRVRTEAFFGQGTRLTVV.

The rearrangement uses TRBV29-1 and TRBJ2-7; D perhaps matches TRBD1 (6 bases). Trimming shortened V by 0 bases and J by 0 bases, and 12 bases separated the two germline ends. The CDR3 extends over 15 amino acids. Germline V CDR1 and CDR2: SQVTM, ANQGSEA. The CDR3 is CSVEDLTGISYEQYF. CDR3 bases: TGCAGCGTTGAAGACTTGACAGGAATCTCCTACGAGCAGTACTTC.

The rearrangement joins TRBV9 to TRBJ2-1; TRBD2 agrees at 13 bases. Germline CDR1 SGDLS, CDR2 YYNGEE. The CDR3 is 15 residues long. Losses at the gene ends were 1 base for V and 15 bases for J; bases not matched to a gene: 10. This chain's CDR3 is CASSVSTSGRVGRFF. In DNA form, the CDR3 reads TGTGCCAGCAGCGTATCAACTAGCGGGAGGGTTGGTCGGTTCTTC.

The chain recombines TRBV28 with TRBJ2-7; 8 nucleotides agree with TRBD2. This CDR3 spans 15 amino acids. Germline CDR1 MDHEN, CDR2 SYDVKM. The V segment lost 6 bases and the J segment 2 bases; nucleotides outside the gene matches: 9. The CDR3 is CASSRPGGRAYEQYF. The CDR3 DNA sequence: TGTGCCAGCAGCCGGCCGGGGGGGCGGGCCTACGAGCAGTACTTC.

Only one count was recorded for this clone. This chain connects TRBV19 to TRBJ1-6; a possible D gene is TRBD1 (5 bases). Trimming pared 3 bases from V and 7 bases from J, leaving 16 bases between. In germline, CDR1 is LNHDA, CDR2 SQIVND (reference sequence). This CDR3 is built from 16 residues. The CDR3 DNA follows: TGTGCCAGTAGTATGTTGGGGGGTCTCTCGAATTCACCCCTCCACTTT. The encoded protein is CASSMLGGLSNSPLHF. Complete variable domain (other parts from reference TRBV19 and TRBJ1-6): DGGITQSPKYLFRKEGQNVTLSCEQNLNHDAMYWYRQDPGQGLRLIYYSQIVNDFQKGDIAEGYSVSREKKESFPLTVTSAQKNPTAFYLCASSMLGGLSNSPLHFGNGTRLTVT.